The 20 T cell receptor beta chains listed next were all sequenced from one sample in a study of technical replicates of blood from several donors. Assay: immunoSEQ multiplex PCR; the TCRdb copy retains only in-frame clones and omits some. The top ten hold over 0.2% of the sample, which has roughly 93,000 clones, almost 96% seen once. The material sequenced was T cells isolated from PBMCs. These receptors all stem from a human donor in good health.

This chain connects TRBV28 to TRBJ2-7, with D perhaps TRBD1 (5 bases). V was clipped by 6 bases and J by 4 bases, with 16 bases between them. The CDR3 has 14 residues. Germline CDR1 is MDHEN and CDR2 is SYDVKM. The DNA of the CDR3 is TGTGCCAGCAGCTCCAGGGAAAACATTTACGAGCAGTACTTC. It yields the protein CASSSRENIYEQYF.

This chain uses TRBV5-8 with TRBJ2-1, with 7 bases matching TRBD2. This CDR3 region has 15 residues. After removal of 2 bases from V and 5 bases from J, the junction contained 7 bases not matched to a gene. CDR1 SGHTS and CDR2 YDEGEE come from the germline V gene. The CDR3 here is CASSFLGLADNEQFF. The DNA of the CDR3 is TGTGCCAGCAGCTTCCTTGGGCTAGCGGACAATGAGCAGTTCTTC.

The rearrangement uses TRBV18 and TRBJ2-3; a possible D gene is TRBD2 (5 bases). Trimming pared 0 bases from V and 0 bases from J, leaving 16 bases between. Germline V gives CDR1 KGHSH, CDR2 LQKENI. The CDR3 has 18 residues. CDR3 in DNA: TGTGCCAGCTCACCACCAAGGTTTTCCGAGGGAAGCACAGATACGCAGTATTTT. This codes for CASSPPRFSEGSTDTQYF.

Here the CDR3 reads CASSPPRASGRGRAYEQYF. In DNA, the CDR3 is TGTGCCAGCAGCCCACCTCGGGCTAGCGGGAGAGGGAGGGCCTACGAGCAGTACTTC. V usage is TRBV27 and J usage is TRBJ2-7; 10 bases are a match to TRBD2. The CDR3 is 19 amino acids. V lost 6 bases and J lost 2; bases outside the gene matches: 19. Looked up from germline, CDR1 is MNHEY and CDR2 is SMNVEV (reference sequence).

The chain recombines TRBV7-6 with TRBJ1-2, with D possibly TRBD1 on 5 matching bases. CDR1 and CDR2 from the germline V gene are SGHVS and FNYEAQ. This CDR3 has 15 amino acids. The V gene lost 6 bases and the J gene lost 6 bases, with 20 bases spanning the gap. CDR3 sequence reads: CASRAPGAHTNGYTF. The CDR3 region has the DNA TGTGCCAGCAGAGCCCCTGGGGCACACACCAATGGCTACACCTTC.

This chain joins TRBV5-4 and TRBJ2-1; a possible D gene is TRBD2 (5 bases). Germline V gives CDR1 SGHNT, CDR2 YYREEE (reference sequence). The V and J ends lost 0 bases and 3 bases respectively, with 7 bases between them. The CDR3 consists of 14 residues. CDR3 coding DNA: TGTGCCAGCAGCTTGGACGGGATCTACAATGAGCAGTTCTTC. Protein product: CASSLDGIYNEQFF.

The J gene is TRBJ1-1, the V gene TRBV7-9; a possible D gene is TRBD1 (5 bases). Germline V CDR1 and CDR2: SEHNR, FQNEAQ (reference sequence). V lost 5 bases to trimming and J lost 5 bases, with 24 bases between them. This CDR3 has 17 amino acids. As DNA, the CDR3 is TGTGCCAGCAGCCGGTCCGGGGGTTCGGCTTTATCGACTGAAGCTTTCTTT. Its translation is CASSRSGGSALSTEAFF.

The chain is built from TRBV28 and TRBJ2-3, with TRBD1 matching 9 bases. The CDR3 extends over 16 amino acids. V was pared by 3 bases and J by 2 bases, with 6 bases of the junction left unmatched. The germline gives CDR1 MDHEN, CDR2 SYDVKM. CDR3 region: CASSFPTGGHTDTQYF. CDR3 nucleotides: TGTGCCAGCAGTTTCCCCACAGGGGGCCACACAGATACGCAGTATTTT.

The V and J genes are TRBV11-3 and TRBJ1-2; the match to TRBD1 covers 9 bases. Germline V lookup: CDR1 SGHNT, CDR2 YENEEA. The CDR3 totals 14 residues. The V and J ends lost 5 bases and 2 bases, in that order; junction bases with no gene match: 3. CDR3 sequence: CASSLGQGNYGYTF. CDR3 nucleotides: TGTGCCAGCAGCCTGGGACAGGGAAACTATGGCTACACCTTC.

The chain uses TRBV11-2 and TRBJ1-1; D is undetermined. V was cut by 5 bases and J by 7 bases, with 8 bases left in between. The CDR3 is 11 amino acids. Germline V gives CDR1 SGHAT, CDR2 FQNNGV. In DNA form, the CDR3 reads TGTGCCAGCAGCCTGCCAGGTGAAGCTTTCTTT. It codes for CASSLPGEAFF.

The CDR3 nucleotides read TGTGCCAGCAGCCCAGGGGGCCCGAAGGAGACCCAGTACTTC. It codes for CASSPGGPKETQYF. The chain recombines TRBV7-3 with TRBJ2-5; 8 nucleotides match TRBD1. With V trimmed by 5 bases and J by 5 bases, 7 bases remained unmatched. This CDR3 spans 14 amino acids. The V gene's germline CDR1 is SGHTA and CDR2 FQGTGA.

The rearrangement uses TRBV7-9 and TRBJ2-5; TRBD1 aligns across 8 bases. Germline V gene sequence: CDR1 SEHNR, CDR2 FQNEAQ (reference sequence). The CDR3 sequence is 15 residues long. Unmatched junction bases numbered 11, after V lost 6 bases and J lost 5 bases. The CDR3 reads CASRPPRGLGETQYF. The CDR3 nucleotides are TGTGCCAGCAGGCCCCCCAGGGGGCTTGGTGAGACCCAGTACTTC.

The rearrangement joins TRBV5-6 to TRBJ1-2, with D maybe TRBD1 (5 bases). This CDR3 spans 14 amino acids. CDR1 and CDR2 from the germline V gene are SGHDT and YYEEEE. The V end was cut by 0 bases, the J end by 0 bases, with 6 bases between. The CDR3 coding sequence is TGTGCCAGCAGCTTGGAGGGGACTAACTATGGCTACACCTTC. Translated, it gives CASSLEGTNYGYTF.

V is TRBV4-1 and J is TRBJ1-5, with D possibly TRBD1 on 5 matching bases. The V end lost 7 bases, the J end lost 5 bases, and 18 bases lay between the germline ends. CDR1 is MGHRA, CDR2 YSYEKL, per germline. CDR3 length: 15 residues. The DNA for the CDR3 is TGCGCCAGCACCCTTACCCCGGGGGGGGATCAGCCCCAGCATTTT. Translation gives CASTLTPGGDQPQHF.

V is TRBV4-1 and J is TRBJ2-7, with a weak D call TRBD1 (6 bases). CDR3 size: 17 residues. The V gene lost 1 base and the J gene lost 3 bases, with 19 bases spanning the gap. CDR1 MGHRA and CDR2 YSYEKL come from the germline V gene. CDR3 nucleotide sequence: TGCGCCAGCAGCCAAGTCGTCTTAGGACAGAGAAACTACGAGCAGTACTTC. Translation: CASSQVVLGQRNYEQYF.

This clone appeared a single time. This sequence joins TRBV5-1 and TRBJ1-1; no firm D call. Deletions cut 2 bases from V and 7 bases from J, with 21 bases between. This CDR3 has 16 amino acids. Germline V gene lookup returns CDR1 SGHRS and CDR2 YFSETQ. CDR3 region: CASSFGKREIGNEAFF. DNA for the CDR3: TGCGCCAGCAGCTTCGGGAAGAGGGAAATCGGGAATGAAGCTTTCTTT.

In DNA form, the CDR3 reads TGTGCCATCAGGGCCGGGACAGAGGACTATGGCTACACCTTC. Its translation is CAIRAGTEDYGYTF. This chain links TRBV10-3 with TRBJ1-2; 7 nucleotides agree with TRBD1. V dropped 6 bases and J dropped 3; count of bases not matched to a gene: 7. The CDR3 sequence is 14 residues long. CDR1 ENHRY and CDR2 SYGVKD come from the germline V gene.

The chain recombines TRBV9 with TRBJ1-1; perhaps TRBD1 as D (5 bases). In germline, CDR1 is SGDLS, CDR2 YYNGEE. The CDR3 runs to 13 residues. The V gene lost 0 bases and the J gene lost 3 bases, with 6 bases spanning the gap. The CDR3 region has the DNA TGTGCCAGCAGCGTAGGGGGCGACACTGAAGCTTTCTTT. This gives the protein CASSVGGDTEAFF.

This chain links TRBV4-1 with TRBJ2-2, with a possible D match to TRBD1 (6 bases). Deletions cut 5 bases from V and 1 base from J, with 17 bases between. This CDR3 comprises 17 residues. The germline V gene has CDR1 MGHRA and CDR2 YSYEKL. Written as DNA, the CDR3 is TGCGCCAGCAGCGCCCGGGACACCCGACTGAACACCGGGGAGCTGTTTTTT. Translation: CASSARDTRLNTGELFF.

V is TRBV7-8 and J is TRBJ2-2; TRBD1 matches 8 bases. This CDR3 is 14 amino acids long. The J segment lost 13 bases and the V segment lost 1 base, leaving 8 bases of the junction unmatched. Germline V gene sequence: CDR1 SGHVS, CDR2 FQNEAQ. The CDR3, as DNA: TGTGCCAGCAGCTTAGAGGGGGCAGGGGGCGCGCTGTTTTTT. Protein sequence: CASSLEGAGGALFF.